This TCR beta chain was sequenced for a study of T cell changes during pregnancy in multiple sclerosis (dated by TCRdb to between 2018 and 2021). About the investigation overall: Changes in the T cell repertoire over the course of pregnancy were examined in this study in women with multiple sclerosis.

Note on this clone: It has no known antigen specificity. Base-call qualities are not available, and no considerably larger clone is one nucleotide away.

Measured from the cysteine to the phenylalanine, the CDR3 is 15 residues long. The kept DNA is CDR3 alone, 45 bases in frame from the first base. The germline V end is reduced by 6 bases and the J end by 6 bases; junction bases left unmatched: 8. The germline V gene (reference sequence) sets CDR1 to SEHNR and CDR2 to FQNEAQ. Library method: the immunoSEQ multiplex PCR assay. The table comes from immuneACCESS by way of TCRdb, which keeps in-frame sequences with V and J called. Part of the clones is missing from these tables; in studies checked, under half for an unresolved V gene and the rest for unknown reasons. This sample lists 15,000 to 20,000 clones; around nine tenths were detected once. Together, the top ten hold roughly 5.5% of the sample.

The specimen comprised CD8+ T cells from peripheral blood mononuclear cells, sampled after pregnancy. The V and J genes are TRBV7-9 and TRBJ2-2, and TRBD1 aligns with 9 junction nucleotides. The sequence came from a female donor in good health, enrolled as a control in a pregnancy study. The CDR3 region reads CASSPRDREAGELFF. The DNA is TGTGCCAGCAGTCCACGGGACAGGGAGGCCGGGGAGCTGTTTTTT.